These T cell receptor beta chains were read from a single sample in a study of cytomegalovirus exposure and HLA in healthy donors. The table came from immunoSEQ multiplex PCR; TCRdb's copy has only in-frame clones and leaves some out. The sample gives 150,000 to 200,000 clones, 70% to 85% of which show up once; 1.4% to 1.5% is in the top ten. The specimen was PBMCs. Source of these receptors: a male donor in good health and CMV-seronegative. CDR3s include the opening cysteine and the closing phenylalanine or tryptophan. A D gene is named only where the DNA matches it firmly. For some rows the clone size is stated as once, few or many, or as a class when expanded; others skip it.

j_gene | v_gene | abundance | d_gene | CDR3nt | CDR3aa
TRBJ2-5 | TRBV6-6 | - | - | TGTGCCAGCGCTAATCAAGAGACCCAGTACTTC | CASANQETQYF
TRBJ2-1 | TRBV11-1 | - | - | TGTGCCAGCAGTTTACGACTAACTTCCTACAATGAGCAGTTCTTC | CASSLRLTSYNEQFF
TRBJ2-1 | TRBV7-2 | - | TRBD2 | TGTGCCAGCAGCCGGACTAGCGGGAGGAGTAATGAGCAGTTCTTC | CASSRTSGRSNEQFF
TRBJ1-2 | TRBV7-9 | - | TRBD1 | TGTGCCAGCAGCCTTCTAGACAGGGTGGATTATGGCTACACCTTC | CASSLLDRVDYGYTF
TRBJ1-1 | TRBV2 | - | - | TGTGCCAGCAGTGAAGAGAGGTTGGGGGGGAACACTGAAGCTTTCTTT | CASSEERLGGNTEAFF
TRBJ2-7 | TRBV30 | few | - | TGTGCCTGGGGGGGGACAGTAGTGCACGAGCAGTACTTC | CAWGGTVVHEQYF
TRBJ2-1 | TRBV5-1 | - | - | TGCGCCAGCAGCTGGGGTGGGACTTACAATGAGCAGTTCTTC | CASSWGGTYNEQFF
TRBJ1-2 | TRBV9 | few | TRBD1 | TGTGCCAGCAGCGCGACAGGGGGCGCTGGCGTCTACACCTTC | CASSATGGAGVYTF
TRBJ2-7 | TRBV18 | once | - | TGTGCCAGCTCACCTGGCAGGGGACTAAACGAGCAGTACTTC | CASSPGRGLNEQYF
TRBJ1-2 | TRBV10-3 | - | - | TGTGCCATCAGTGATGCGAGCGGGGTCTATGGCTACACCTTC | CAISDASGVYGYTF
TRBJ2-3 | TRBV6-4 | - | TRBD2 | TGTGCCAGCAGTGTCGCTAGCGGGGGGGACACAGATACGCAGTATTTT | CASSVASGGDTDTQYF
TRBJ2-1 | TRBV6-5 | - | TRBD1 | TGTGCCAGCAGACTGGGACAGGGGGTCTACAATGAGCAGTTCTTC | CASRLGQGVYNEQFF
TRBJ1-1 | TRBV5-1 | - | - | TGCGCCAGCAGCTTGGTGGGGGAGGGCACTGAAGCTTTCTTT | CASSLVGEGTEAFF
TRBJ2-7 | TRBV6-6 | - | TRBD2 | TGTGCCACGGGGGGGGCCTACGAGCAGTACTTC | CATGGAYEQYF
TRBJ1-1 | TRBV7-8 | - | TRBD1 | TGTGCCAGCAGCTTAGCGGGTTTCGGACAGGGGAACACTGGAGCTTTCTTT | CASSLAGFGQGNTGAFF
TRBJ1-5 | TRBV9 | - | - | TGTGCCAGCAGCGTAGGGGACACCCGTCAGCCCCAGCATTTT | CASSVGDTRQPQHF
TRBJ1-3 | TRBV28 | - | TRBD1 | TGTGCCAGCAGATCTCCGGGACAGGGAGGTGGAAACACCATATATTTT | CASRSPGQGGGNTIYF
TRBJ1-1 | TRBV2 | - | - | TGTGCCAGCCCTGGGGGCATGAACACTGAAGCTTTCTTT | CASPGGMNTEAFF
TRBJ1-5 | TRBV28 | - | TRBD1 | TGTGCCAGCAACGCCGGGACAGGGGGTTTTCAGCCCCAGCATTTT | CASNAGTGGFQPQHF
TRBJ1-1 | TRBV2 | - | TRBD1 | TGTGCCAGCAGTGTTCAGGGGGCGGCGAACACTGAAGCTTTCTTT | CASSVQGAANTEAFF
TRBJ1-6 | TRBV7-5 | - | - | TGTGCCAGAAGCTTACAGGGTTATAATTCACCCCTCCACTTT | CARSLQGYNSPLHF
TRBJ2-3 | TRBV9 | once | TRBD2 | TGTGCCAGCAGCGTAGTAGGTAGCGGGACGGATACGCAGTATTTT | CASSVVGSGTDTQYF
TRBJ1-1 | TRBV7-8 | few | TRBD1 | TGTGCCAGCAGTCTCGGACAGGGGACCACTGAAGCTTTCTTT | CASSLGQGTTEAFF
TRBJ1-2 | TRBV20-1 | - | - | TGCAGTGCTAGCCCAGGGTCTGGCTACACCTTC | CSASPGSGYTF
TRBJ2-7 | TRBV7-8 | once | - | TGTGCCAGCAGCTTAGAAATTACAAGCTACGAGCAGTACTTC | CASSLEITSYEQYF
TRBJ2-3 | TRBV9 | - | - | TGTGCCAGCAGTCCATCTGGCGGTAGCACAGATACGCAGTATTTT | CASSPSGGSTDTQYF
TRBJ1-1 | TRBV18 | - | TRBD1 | TGTGCCAGCTCACCAGACGACAGGGAGACTTTCTTT | CASSPDDRETFF
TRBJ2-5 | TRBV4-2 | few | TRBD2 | TGTGCCAGCAGCCAACTAGCGGGAGGGCCGGAGACCCAGTACTTC | CASSQLAGGPETQYF
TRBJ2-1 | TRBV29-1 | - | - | TGCAGCGTTGAAGATGATACAGGCCTCTCGGGTGAGCAGTTCTTC | CSVEDDTGLSGEQFF
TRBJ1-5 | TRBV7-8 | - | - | TGTGCCAGCAGCAAGGAGGGACCACGGGGTCAGCCCCAGCATTTT | CASSKEGPRGQPQHF
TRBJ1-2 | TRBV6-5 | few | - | TGTGCCAGCAGTTACTCGGGGACATCGGACTATGGCTACACCTTC | CASSYSGTSDYGYTF
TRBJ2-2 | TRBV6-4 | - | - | TGTGCCAGCAGTGGATGGGGGGCCGGGGAGCTGTTTTTT | CASSGWGAGELFF
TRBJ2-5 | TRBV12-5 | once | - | TGTGCTAGTGGTATCGAAGAGACCCAGTACTTC | CASGIEETQYF
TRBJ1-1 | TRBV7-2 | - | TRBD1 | TGTGCCAGCAGCGTAGACAGGGGGCGAGGCGGGGCTGAAGCTTTCTTT | CASSVDRGRGGAEAFF
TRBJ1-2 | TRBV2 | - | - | TGTGCCAGCAGTGAACAGATGGTCTATGGCTACACCTTC | CASSEQMVYGYTF
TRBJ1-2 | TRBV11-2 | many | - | TGTGCCAGCAGCTTAGGACAGGACTCCAATGGCTACACCTTC | CASSLGQDSNGYTF
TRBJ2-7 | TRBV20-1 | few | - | TGCAGTGCTATGGAGGGGGCGAGGGTGTACTTC | CSAMEGARVYF
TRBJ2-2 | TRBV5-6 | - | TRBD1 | TGTGCCAGCAGCATTGGAGGGACAGGGGGCACCGGGGAGCTGTTTTTT | CASSIGGTGGTGELFF
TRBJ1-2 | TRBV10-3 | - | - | TGTGCCATCAGGACCCTTCGGGAGTCGGATGGCTACACCTTC | CAIRTLRESDGYTF
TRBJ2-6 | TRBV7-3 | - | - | TGTGCCAGCAGCTCCCCCACTGGGGCCAACGTCCTGACTTTC | CASSSPTGANVLTF
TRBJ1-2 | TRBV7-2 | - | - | TGTGCCAGCAGCTTATTCTCAGATAACTATGGCTACACCTTC | CASSLFSDNYGYTF
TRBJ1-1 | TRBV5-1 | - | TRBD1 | TGCGCCAGCAGCTGGGATGCCGGGACAGGGAACACTGAAGCTTTCTTT | CASSWDAGTGNTEAFF